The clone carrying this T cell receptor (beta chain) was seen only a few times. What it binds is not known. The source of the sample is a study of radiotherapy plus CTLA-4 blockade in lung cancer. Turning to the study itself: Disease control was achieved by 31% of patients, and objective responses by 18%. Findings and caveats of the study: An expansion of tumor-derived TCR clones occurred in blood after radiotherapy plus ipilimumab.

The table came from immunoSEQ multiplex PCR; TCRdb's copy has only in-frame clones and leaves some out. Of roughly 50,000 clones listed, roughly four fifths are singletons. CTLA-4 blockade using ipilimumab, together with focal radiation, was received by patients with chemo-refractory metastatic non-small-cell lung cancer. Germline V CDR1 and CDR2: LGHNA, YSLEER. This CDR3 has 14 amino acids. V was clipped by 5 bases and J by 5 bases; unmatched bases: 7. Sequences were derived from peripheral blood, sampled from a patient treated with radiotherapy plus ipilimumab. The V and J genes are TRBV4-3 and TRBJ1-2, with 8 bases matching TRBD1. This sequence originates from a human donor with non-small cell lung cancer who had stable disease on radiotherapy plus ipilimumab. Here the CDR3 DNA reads TGCGCCAGCAGCTACGGACAGGGTGGGTATGGCTACACCTTC. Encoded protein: CASSYGQGGYGYTF.